The present T cell receptor (beta chain) was sequenced within a study of T cell responses to AZD1222 COVID-19 vaccine. Clones were read by immunoSEQ multiplex PCR, and TCRdb kept only the in-frame ones, dropping some. The table lists some 200,000 clones, 88% of them singletons. The CDR3 consists of 14 residues. Looked up from germline, CDR1 is SGHTA and CDR2 is FQGTGA. Deletions cut 0 bases from V and 7 bases from J, with 13 bases between. Study findings and constraints: Nearly half of the spike-specific TCRs reportedly recognize variant regions that carry no mutations. All repertoire sampling was performed exclusively after the peak T cell response. Regions 160-218 and 743-854 held dominance among vaccine-associated CD4 TCRs, which spanned spike.

About this clone: Its antigen is unknown.

This specimen consisted of peripheral blood, obtained 28 days after the second AZD1222 dose. The gene calls are TRBV7-3 and TRBJ2-7; either TRBD1 or TRBD2 may supply D (6 bases each). The TCR was taken from an adult who received the AZD1222 COVID-19 vaccine. The CDR3 sequence: CASSLTLGGGEQYF. In DNA, the CDR3 is TGTGCCAGCAGCTTAACGTTAGGGGGAGGAGAGCAGTACTTC.